This TCR beta chain was recorded in a study of blood T cell repertoires in COVID-19 (dated by TCRdb to between 2020 and 2021). In the study overall: Samples covering the acute and convalescent phases of COVID-19 were provided by collaborators in the United States, Italy and Spain. The material from the prospective study consisted of cDNA or gDNA derived from T cells, B-cell-depleted T cells, or PBMCs. Subjects who had been exposed to COVID-19, were actively infected with it, or had recovered from it provided the deeply sampled blood TCRbeta repertoires that made up the dataset. The repertoires were made available in a free public database intended to serve as a resource for research on the immune response to SARS-CoV-2. Samples came from the ongoing ImmuneRACE study (first 160 participants) plus 1,254 subjects from 6 global collaborators. Nearly every sample came with metadata listing a de-identified subject ID, COVID-19 status, age in years and sex. Where HLA class I and class II types were available, the types were taken from metadata supplied by the sample provider, not from assay-based typing. Overall study outcomes, separate from this receptor: Clinical and demographic metadata were provided uncurated, with the amount varying by source and participant.

The immunoSEQ Assay, a bias-controlled multiplex PCR, was used to amplify TCRbeta CDR3 regions from genomic DNA. Under the source paper's analysis protocol: Nucleated cell counts per sample were estimated from amplification of reference gene primers within the assay. Sequence reads were collapsed and filtered to measure the absolute abundance of every unique TCRbeta CDR3 rearrangement. For each sample, productive Simpson clonality was calculated as the square root of Simpson's diversity index across productive rearrangements. TCRdb provides this immuneACCESS table in a form limited to in-frame rearrangements. Some clones are lacking; in checked studies, under half of them reflect an unresolved V gene, and why the rest are absent is not known. That table is the source of V, J and clone size, and D and trimming were worked out from the DNA. This sample comprises 150,000 to 200,000 clones, around 80% of them detected only once. The ten top clones hold about 20% of the sample.

As for this clone: Its antigen is not yet known. No base qualities exist here, and no much larger clone lies one base off it.

The CDR3, from cysteine to phenylalanine, totals 17 residues. Kept here is only the CDR3 DNA, which spans 51 bases and is read in frame from base 1. Via the germline V gene, CDR1 is ENHRY and CDR2 SYGVKD. Germline trimming amounts to 4 bases on V and 1 base on J, with 7 as the count of junction bases outside the gene matches. Collaborating institutions collected whole blood in K2EDTA tubes following their own protocols. For TCRbeta analysis, collaborator samples were shipped as frozen whole blood, as isolated PBMCs, or as DNA extracted from either sample type. The specimen sequenced was peripheral blood. Rearrangement joined TRBV10-3 to TRBJ2-7; the central 13 bases match TRBD2. The receptor's source is a woman aged 80 or older with acute or convalescent COVID-19. The DNA reads as follows: TGTGCCATCAGTGTGACTAGCGGGAGGCCCCTATCCTACGAGCAGTACTTC. The translation is CAISVTSGRPLSYEQYF.